The 24 T cell receptor beta chains given below trace back to one sample, sequenced in a study of T cell responses to AZD1222 COVID-19 vaccine. TCRdb's copy holds only in-frame clones and misses some; the assay was immunoSEQ multiplex PCR. The repertoire consists of tens of thousands of clones, with around nine tenths occurring once and the leading ten covering roughly 3%. The material sequenced was peripheral blood, taken 28 days after the second AZD1222 dose. These receptors all come from an adult who received the AZD1222 COVID-19 vaccine.

The rearrangement links TRBV7-3 to TRBJ1-1; 7 bases fit TRBD1. Germline V gene lookup returns CDR1 SGHTA and CDR2 FQGTGA. This CDR3 is built from 12 residues. V trimming: 5 bases; J trimming: 9 bases; junction bases outside the gene matches: 6. CDR3: CASSDPGQKAFF. The CDR3 DNA follows: TGTGCCAGCAGCGATCCGGGACAGAAAGCTTTCTTT.

This chain joins TRBV19 and TRBJ1-1; D is possibly TRBD1 (5 bases). The CDR3 covers 17 residues. Germline lookup yields CDR1 LNHDA and CDR2 SQIVND (reference sequence). V lost 1 base, J lost 5 bases, and 20 bases lay in between. CDR3 amino acids: CASSIAKGSIWGTEAFF. CDR3 sequence (DNA): TGTGCCAGTAGTATAGCCAAGGGGTCAATATGGGGGACTGAAGCTTTCTTT.

V and J are TRBV19 and TRBJ1-1; D gene uncertain. There are 13 residues in the CDR3. The V end lost 5 bases, the J end lost 7 bases, and 14 bases lay between the germline ends. CDR1 and CDR2 (germline): LNHDA, SQIVND (reference sequence). The CDR3 region has the DNA TGTGCCAGTAGTCATTACAGTATCAATGAAGCTTTCTTT. Amino acids: CASSHYSINEAFF. The full variable domain, in which reference TRBV19 and TRBJ1-1 provide the parts outside the CDR3, is DGGITQSPKYLFRKEGQNVTLSCEQNLNHDAMYWYRQDPGQGLRLIYYSQIVNDFQKGDIAEGYSVSREKKESFPLTVTSAQKNPTAFYLCASSHYSINEAFFGQGTRLTVV.

This chain joins TRBV24-1 and TRBJ2-1; 8 bases match TRBD1. Unmatched junction bases numbered 10, after V lost 4 bases and J lost 6 bases. The CDR3 extends over 16 amino acids. Germline CDR1 is KGHDR and CDR2 is SFDVKD. The CDR3 sequence: CATSDRGQGIGNEQFF. CDR3 DNA sequence: TGTGCCACCAGTGACCGCGGACAGGGAATTGGCAATGAGCAGTTCTTC.

This chain connects TRBV10-3 to TRBJ2-7; the match to TRBD1 covers 8 bases. V was pared by 7 bases and J by 1 base, with 6 bases of the junction left unmatched. Looked up from germline, CDR1 is ENHRY and CDR2 is SYGVKD. The CDR3 runs to 14 residues. CDR3 sequence (DNA): TGTGCCATCAACTCCGGACAGGGATCCTACGAGCAGTACTTC. Translation: CAINSGQGSYEQYF.

The V and J genes are TRBV6-1 and TRBJ2-6; no reliable D call. The length of the CDR3 is 14 residues. The germline V and J ends were trimmed by 0 bases and 4 bases, with 4 bases remaining between them. The V gene's germline CDR1 is MNHNS and CDR2 SASEGT. The CDR3, as DNA: TGTGCCAGCAGTGAAGCTACAGGGGCCAACGTCCTGACTTTC. Amino acid sequence: CASSEATGANVLTF.

The chain is built from TRBV18 and TRBJ1-2; 8 bases align to TRBD1. The germline V gene encodes CDR1 KGHSH and CDR2 LQKENI. V lost 2 bases to trimming and J lost 7 bases; unmatched junction nucleotides: 6. The CDR3 is 14 amino acids. CDR3 in amino acids: CASSPSGQDLGYTF. CDR3 nucleotide sequence: TGTGCCAGCTCACCATCGGGACAGGATCTTGGCTACACCTTC.

The chain combines TRBV28 with TRBJ2-7; 8 bases match TRBD1. The V segment lost 3 bases and the J segment 3 bases; nucleotides outside the gene matches: 19. Germline values: CDR1 MDHEN, CDR2 SYDVKM. The CDR3 is 19 amino acids. CDR3 sequence reads: CASSFSGQGAPRGVYEQYF. CDR3 bases: TGTGCCAGCAGTTTCTCGGGCCAGGGGGCGCCCAGGGGCGTCTACGAGCAGTACTTC.

The J gene is TRBJ1-3, the V gene TRBV28, with D possibly being TRBD1 (5 bases). CDR1 and CDR2 from the germline V gene are MDHEN and SYDVKM. Trimming stripped 6 bases from V and 0 bases from J, with 12 bases between. This CDR3 has 15 amino acids. The CDR3 region is CASRFGTLSGNTIYF. For the CDR3, the DNA is TGTGCCAGCAGGTTTGGGACCCTCTCTGGAAACACCATATATTTT.

The genes are TRBV29-1 and TRBJ1-1; D is possibly TRBD1 (5 bases). Deletions cut 7 bases from V and 11 bases from J, with 29 bases between. The CDR3 runs 15 residues. Germline CDR1 SQVTM, CDR2 ANQGSEA. The CDR3, as DNA: TGCAGCGCGTTACTGGTTCAGGGTTCGCCAATGGCGGCTTTCTTT. It translates to CSALLVQGSPMAAFF. Supplemented by reference TRBV29-1 and TRBJ1-1, the full variable domain reads SAVISQKPSRDICQRGTSLTIQCQVDSQVTMMFWYRQQPGQSLTLIATANQGSEATYESGFVIDKFPISRPNLTFSTLTVSNMSPEDSSIYLCSALLVQGSPMAAFFGQGTRLTVV.

CDR3 sequence reads: CASSERTGKVGTIYF. The CDR3 DNA is TGTGCCAGCAGCGAACGGACAGGGAAGGTTGGCACCATATATTTT. This chain connects TRBV9 to TRBJ1-3; 8 bases are a match to TRBD1. Germline values: CDR1 SGDLS, CDR2 YYNGEE. Trimming cost V 3 bases and J 9 bases; bases outside gene matches: 11. The CDR3 has 15 residues.

The V and J genes are TRBV21-1 and TRBJ1-3; no check of the table's D call, TRBD1, against the DNA was made. TRBV21-1 constitutes a pseudogene. The CDR3 is 20 amino acids. Here the CDR3 reads CASSRARGSGQKPSGNTIYF. The CDR3, as DNA: TGTGCCAGCAGCAGGGCGCGTGGATCGGGACAGAAACCTTCTGGAAACACCATATATTTT.

The rearrangement uses TRBV5-5 and TRBJ2-3, with 9 bases identical to TRBD1. The ends lost 4 bases at V and 4 bases at J; junction bases unmatched: 4. The CDR3 extends over 14 amino acids. The germline V gene encodes CDR1 SGHKS and CDR2 YYEKEE (reference sequence). The CDR3 coding sequence is TGTGCCAGCAGCCTACAGGGGGCGGCAGATACGCAGTATTTT. This sequence encodes CASSLQGAADTQYF.

The rearrangement uses TRBV9 and TRBJ1-6; D might be TRBD1 (5 bases). This CDR3 has 15 amino acids. Trimming pared 0 bases from V and 8 bases from J, leaving 12 bases between. Germline V lookup: CDR1 SGDLS, CDR2 YYNGEE. The CDR3: CASSVAQGRDSPLHF. The CDR3 DNA is TGTGCCAGCAGCGTAGCTCAGGGACGAGATTCACCCCTCCACTTT.

The chain joins TRBV30 to TRBJ1-5; the D gene is possibly TRBD1 (5 bases). There are 15 residues in the CDR3. CDR1 and CDR2 from the germline V gene are GTSNPN and SVGIG (reference sequence). Trimming took 2 bases from V and 7 from J, leaving 18 bases between them. CDR3 residues: CAWSLRGVLRQPQHF. Here the CDR3 DNA reads TGTGCCTGGAGTCTCCGGGGGGTGTTGAGGCAGCCCCAGCATTTT.

A single count supports this clone. This rearrangement joins TRBV2 to TRBJ1-5; no clear D gene. Between the trimmed V and J ends, which lost 4 bases and 7 bases, there was a span of 20 bases. The CDR3 spans 16 residues. The V gene's germline CDR1 is SNHLY and CDR2 FYNNEI. CDR3 bases: TGTGCCAGCAGTGTCGAAGGCGGGGAGATAAGGCAGCCCCAGCATTTT. It translates to CASSVEGGEIRQPQHF.

The chain combines TRBV18 with TRBJ2-2, with D maybe TRBD1 (5 bases). Germline V lookup: CDR1 KGHSH, CDR2 LQKENI. The CDR3 spans 16 residues. V was pared by 3 bases and J by 1 base, with 12 bases between. CDR3 residues: CASSPYLTGNTGELFF. DNA for the CDR3: TGTGCCAGCTCACCCTACCTTACAGGGAACACCGGGGAGCTGTTTTTT.

This chain links TRBV30 with TRBJ2-1; D is undetermined. The CDR3 is 11 residues long. Germline values: CDR1 GTSNPN, CDR2 SVGIG (reference sequence). Trimming took 0 bases from V and 7 from J, leaving 4 bases between them. CDR3 residues: CAWSVGNEQFF. CDR3 DNA: TGTGCCTGGAGTGTGGGGAATGAGCAGTTCTTC.

V usage is TRBV27 and J usage is TRBJ1-1, with D unresolved. The CDR3 spans 11 residues. V lost 7 bases and J lost 10, with 13 bases in between. Germline values: CDR1 MNHEY, CDR2 SMNVEV (reference sequence). The CDR3 bases are TGTGCCAGCATCACTCCCGCCAGAGCTTTCTTT. As protein: CASITPARAFF.

The CDR3 loop is CASSPDTARSGYTF. In DNA form, the CDR3 reads TGTGCCAGCAGTCCGGACACGGCTCGTTCGGGCTACACCTTC. This chain connects TRBV6-5 to TRBJ1-2; a possible D gene is TRBD1 (5 bases). The V and J ends lost 5 bases and 8 bases respectively, with 18 bases between them. CDR1 MNHEY and CDR2 SVGAGI come from the germline V gene. This CDR3 region has 14 residues.

J is TRBJ1-2 and V is TRBV5-1; D possibly corresponds to TRBD1 (6 bases). V lost 0 bases and J 4 bases, leaving 10 bases between the germline ends. CDR3 size: 14 residues. CDR1 is SGHRS, CDR2 YFSETQ, per germline. The CDR3 coding sequence is TGCGCCAGCAGCTTGGAGACAGGTATCTATGGCTACACCTTC. The encoded protein is CASSLETGIYGYTF.

This clone occurred a few times. The chain employs TRBV18 and TRBJ1-1; maybe TRBD1 (6 bases). Trimming left V 3 bases short and J 1 base short, with 9 bases between. The CDR3 length is 14 residues. Germline lookup yields CDR1 KGHSH and CDR2 LQKENI. CDR3 sequence: CASSPDRKNTEAFF. CDR3 coding DNA: TGTGCCAGCTCACCGGACAGAAAGAACACTGAAGCTTTCTTT.

This clone was detected once. The chain recombines TRBV18 with TRBJ2-3; 12 positions agree with TRBD2. The germline V gene has CDR1 KGHSH and CDR2 LQKENI. The trim removed 1 base at V and 3 bases at J, leaving 2 bases unmatched. CDR3 length: 16 residues. The CDR3 region is CASSPRTSGGTDTQYF. The CDR3 nucleotides are TGTGCCAGCTCACCACGCACTAGCGGGGGGACAGATACGCAGTATTTT.

The V call is TRBV6-2 or TRBV6-3, the J call TRBJ1-2; D is unclear. Germline CDR1 is MNHEY and CDR2 is SVGEGT. The CDR3 extends over 13 amino acids. Trimming left V 5 bases short and J 5 bases short, with 12 bases between. CDR3 region: CASSGSAAYGYTF. Written as DNA, the CDR3 is TGTGCCAGCAGTGGATCGGCAGCTTATGGCTACACCTTC.